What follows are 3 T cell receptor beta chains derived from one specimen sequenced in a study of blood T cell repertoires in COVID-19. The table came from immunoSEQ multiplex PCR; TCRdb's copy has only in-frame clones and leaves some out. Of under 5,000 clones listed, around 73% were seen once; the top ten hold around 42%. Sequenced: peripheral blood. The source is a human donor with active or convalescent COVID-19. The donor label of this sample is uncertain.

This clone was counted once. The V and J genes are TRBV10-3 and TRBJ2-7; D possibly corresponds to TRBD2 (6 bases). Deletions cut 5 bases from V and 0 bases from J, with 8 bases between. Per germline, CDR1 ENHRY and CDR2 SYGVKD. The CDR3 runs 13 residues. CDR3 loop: CAISLGGSYEQYF. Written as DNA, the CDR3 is TGTGCCATCAGTTTGGGGGGCTCCTACGAGCAGTACTTC.

CDR3 nucleotides: TGTGCCAGCAGTTCCGGGACAGGGGGCATATACACTGAAGCTTTCTTT. This translates into CASSSGTGGIYTEAFF. The chain joins TRBV6-6 to TRBJ1-1; 12 nucleotides match TRBD1. V shed 4 bases, J shed 3 bases, and the junction held 6 bases outside the gene matches. This CDR3 is built from 16 residues. Germline-derived CDR1 and CDR2 are MNHNY and SVGAGI (reference sequence).

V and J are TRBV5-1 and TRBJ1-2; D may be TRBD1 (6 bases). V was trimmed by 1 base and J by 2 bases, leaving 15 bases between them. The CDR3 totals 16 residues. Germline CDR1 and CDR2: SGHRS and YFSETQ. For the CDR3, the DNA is TGCGCCAGCAGCTTGTCGGGACGAACAGGGAACTATGGCTACACCTTC. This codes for CASSLSGRTGNYGYTF.